This TCR beta chain appears in the sequencing data of a study of blood T cell repertoires in COVID-19. Across the study: Sample material is recorded as cDNA or gDNA derived from T cells, B-cell-depleted T cells, or PBMCs.

Clones were sequenced by immunoSEQ multiplex PCR, and TCRdb holds only the in-frame ones, with some missing. The sample holds more than 200,000 clones; roughly nine tenths are singletons and the top ten take about a tenth. The clonotype originates from a woman between 45 and 65 years old with COVID-19, enrolled during active disease. The sample consisted of peripheral blood.

Written as DNA, the CDR3 is TGTGCCAGCAGTCCTGGAGGGACAGGGGGAGGAAAACTGTTTTTT. Translating gives CASSPGGTGGGKLFF. This chain uses TRBV2 with TRBJ1-4, with 11 bases identical to TRBD1. This CDR3 comprises 15 residues. The J segment lost 10 bases and the V segment lost 5 bases, leaving 9 bases of the junction unmatched. CDR1 SNHLY and CDR2 FYNNEI come from the germline V gene.